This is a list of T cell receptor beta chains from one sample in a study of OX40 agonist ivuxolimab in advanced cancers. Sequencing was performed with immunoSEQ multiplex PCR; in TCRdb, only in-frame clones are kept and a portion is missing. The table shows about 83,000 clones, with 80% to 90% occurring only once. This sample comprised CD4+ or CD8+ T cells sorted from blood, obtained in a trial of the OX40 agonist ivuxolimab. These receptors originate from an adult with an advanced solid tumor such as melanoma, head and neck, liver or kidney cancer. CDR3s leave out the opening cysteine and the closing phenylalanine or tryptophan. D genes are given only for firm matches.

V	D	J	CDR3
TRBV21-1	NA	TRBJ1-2	ASSKVFQKSGDNYGYT
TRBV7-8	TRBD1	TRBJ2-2	ASSLAPGQGATGELF
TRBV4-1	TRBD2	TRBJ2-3	ASSQETSGGPITDTQY
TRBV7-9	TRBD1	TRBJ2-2	ASSLGQGNTGELF
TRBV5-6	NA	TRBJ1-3	ASSLGQGNTIY
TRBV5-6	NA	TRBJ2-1	ASSLTRSGEQF
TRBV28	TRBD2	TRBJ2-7	ASSLHFSGGRTYEQY
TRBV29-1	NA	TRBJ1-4	SVTSGEKLF
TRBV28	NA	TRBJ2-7	ASGSYSYEQY
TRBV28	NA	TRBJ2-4	ASSGSEAGIQY
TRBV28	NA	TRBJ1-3	ASSSAQTGNTIY
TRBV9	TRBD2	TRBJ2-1	ASSVASGGYNEQF
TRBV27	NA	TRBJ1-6	ASSLRHSPLH
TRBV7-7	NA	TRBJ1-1	AIARDSPSGRAF
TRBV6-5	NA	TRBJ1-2	ASSYSPAYGYT
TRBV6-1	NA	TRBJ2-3	ASSEAREGLTDTQY
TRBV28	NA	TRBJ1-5	ASSLYSGVQPQH
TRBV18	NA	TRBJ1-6	ASSSTGGPRGEPLH
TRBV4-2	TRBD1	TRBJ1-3	ASSQAFRGTGNTIY
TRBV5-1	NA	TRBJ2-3	ASSRARGFGTDTQY
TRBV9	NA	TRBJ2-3	ASSVRQYTDTQY
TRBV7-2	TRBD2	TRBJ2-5	ASSLASGELQETQY
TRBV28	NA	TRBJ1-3	ASSLEGIGSNTIY
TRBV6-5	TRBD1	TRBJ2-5	ASSKKGGTQY
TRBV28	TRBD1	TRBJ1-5	ASSLDREPQPQH
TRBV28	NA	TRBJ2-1	ASSLFGGRSYNEQF
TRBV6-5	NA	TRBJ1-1	ASKEGDTEAF
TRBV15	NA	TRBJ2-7	ATSRAGSGVSYEQY
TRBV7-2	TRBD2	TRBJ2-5	ASSAASGDQETQY
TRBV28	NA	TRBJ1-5	ASSSSRDIDIDNQPQH
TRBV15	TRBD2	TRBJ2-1	ATSRGTSGGYNEQF
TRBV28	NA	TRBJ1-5	ASSLPGEPQH
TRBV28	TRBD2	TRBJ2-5	ASSSTGERGIQETQY
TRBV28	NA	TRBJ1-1	ASSPRGSAEAF
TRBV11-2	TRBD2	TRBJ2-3	ASSQRRGGGTDTQY
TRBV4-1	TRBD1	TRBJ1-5	ASSRLIGTGGAGPSNQPQH
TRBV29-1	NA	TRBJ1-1	SVGVKEAF
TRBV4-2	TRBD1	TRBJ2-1	ASSQDRWGDREQF
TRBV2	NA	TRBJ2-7	ASTTGFEQY
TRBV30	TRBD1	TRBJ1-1	AWTRDRGEAF
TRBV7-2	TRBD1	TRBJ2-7	ASSQGAVYEQY
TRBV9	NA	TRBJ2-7	ASSYGQSSYEQY
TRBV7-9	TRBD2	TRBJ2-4	ASSPGGGINIQY
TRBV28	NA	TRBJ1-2	ASSVAQNYGYT
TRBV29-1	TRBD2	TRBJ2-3	SAAPSGFTDTQY
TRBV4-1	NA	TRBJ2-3	ASSQVLNTDTQY
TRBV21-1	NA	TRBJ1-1	ASSNMEGNTEAF
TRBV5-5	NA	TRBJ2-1	ASTREGGSYNEQF
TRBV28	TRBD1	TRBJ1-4	ASSPPGQGNEKLF
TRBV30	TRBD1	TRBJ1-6	AWSVRAGGGNSPLH
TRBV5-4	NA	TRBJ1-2	ASSSRYGYT
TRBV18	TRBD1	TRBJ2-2	ASSPPNRGNAGELF
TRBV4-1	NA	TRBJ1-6	ASSQDQEGPLH
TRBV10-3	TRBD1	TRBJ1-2	AISESGTGTGYT
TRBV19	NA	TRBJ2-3	ASTDWGNTDTQY
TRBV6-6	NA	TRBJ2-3	ASSYTDRHTDTQY
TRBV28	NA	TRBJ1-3	ASSRTGSGNTIY
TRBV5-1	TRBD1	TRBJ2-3	ASSRDSLSDTQY
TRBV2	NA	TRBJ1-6	ASRVSYNSPLH
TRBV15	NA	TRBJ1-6	ATSRDDNSPLH